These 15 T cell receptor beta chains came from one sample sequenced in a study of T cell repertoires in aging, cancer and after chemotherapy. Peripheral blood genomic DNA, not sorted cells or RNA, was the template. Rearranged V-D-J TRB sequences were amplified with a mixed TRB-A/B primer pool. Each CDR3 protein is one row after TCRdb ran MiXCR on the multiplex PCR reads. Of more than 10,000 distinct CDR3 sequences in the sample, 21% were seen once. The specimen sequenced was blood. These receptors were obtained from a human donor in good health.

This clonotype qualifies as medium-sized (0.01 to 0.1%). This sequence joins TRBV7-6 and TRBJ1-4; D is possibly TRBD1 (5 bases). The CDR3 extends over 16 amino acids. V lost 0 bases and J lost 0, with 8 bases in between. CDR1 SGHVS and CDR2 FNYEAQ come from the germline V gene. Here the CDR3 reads CASSLAQGPTNEKLFF. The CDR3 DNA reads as TGTGCCAGCAGCTTAGCGCAGGGCCCAACTAATGAAAAACTGTTTTTT.

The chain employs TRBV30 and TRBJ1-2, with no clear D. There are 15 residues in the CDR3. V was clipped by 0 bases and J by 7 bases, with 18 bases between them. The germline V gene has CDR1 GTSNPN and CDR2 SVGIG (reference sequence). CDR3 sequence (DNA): TGTGCCTGGAGTGTACAGTTTCAAGGGAAGGGTGGCTACACCTTC. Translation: CAWSVQFQGKGGYTF.

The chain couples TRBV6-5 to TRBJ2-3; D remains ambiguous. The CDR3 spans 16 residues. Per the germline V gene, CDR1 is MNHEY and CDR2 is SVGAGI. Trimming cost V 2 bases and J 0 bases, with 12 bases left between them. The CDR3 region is CASSYILTASTDTQYF. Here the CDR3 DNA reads TGTGCCAGCAGTTACATCCTGACGGCTAGCACAGATACGCAGTATTTT.

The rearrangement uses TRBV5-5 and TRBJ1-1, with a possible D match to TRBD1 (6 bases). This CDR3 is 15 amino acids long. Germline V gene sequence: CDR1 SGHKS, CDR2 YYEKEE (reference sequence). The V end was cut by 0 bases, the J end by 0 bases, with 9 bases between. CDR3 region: CASSLVGGLNTEAFF. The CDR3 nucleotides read TGTGCCAGCAGCTTGGTTGGGGGGCTGAACACTGAAGCTTTCTTT.

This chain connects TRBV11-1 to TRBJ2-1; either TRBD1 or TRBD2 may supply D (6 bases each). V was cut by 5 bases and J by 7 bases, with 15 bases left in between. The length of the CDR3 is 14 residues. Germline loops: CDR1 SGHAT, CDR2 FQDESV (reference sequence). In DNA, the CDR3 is TGTGCCAGCAGCCCCTGGGGGGCAGAGAATGAGCAGTTCTTC. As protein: CASSPWGAENEQFF.

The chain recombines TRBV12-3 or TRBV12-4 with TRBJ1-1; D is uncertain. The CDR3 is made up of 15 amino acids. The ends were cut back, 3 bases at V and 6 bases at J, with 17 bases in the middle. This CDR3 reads CASSFTNQAVPEAFF. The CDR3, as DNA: TGTGCCAGCAGTTTCACTAACCAGGCGGTCCCTGAAGCTTTCTTT.

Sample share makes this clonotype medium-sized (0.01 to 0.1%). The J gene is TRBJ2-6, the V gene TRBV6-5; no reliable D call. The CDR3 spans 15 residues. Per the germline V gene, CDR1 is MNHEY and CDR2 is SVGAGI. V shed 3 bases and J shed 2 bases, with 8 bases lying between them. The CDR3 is CASSYVPAGANVLTF. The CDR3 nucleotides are TGTGCCAGCAGTTATGTGCCTGCTGGGGCCAACGTCCTGACTTTC.

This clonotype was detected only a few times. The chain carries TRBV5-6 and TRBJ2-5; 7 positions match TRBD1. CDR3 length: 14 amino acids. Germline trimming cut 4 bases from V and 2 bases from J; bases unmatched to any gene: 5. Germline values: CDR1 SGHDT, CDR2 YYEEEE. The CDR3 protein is CASSRRGQQETQYF. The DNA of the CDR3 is TGTGCCAGCAGCCGACGGGGACAGCAAGAGACCCAGTACTTC.

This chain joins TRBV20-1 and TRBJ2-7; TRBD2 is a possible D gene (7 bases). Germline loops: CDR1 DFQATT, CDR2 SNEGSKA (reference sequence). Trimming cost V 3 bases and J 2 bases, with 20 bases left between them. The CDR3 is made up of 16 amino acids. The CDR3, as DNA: TGCAGTGCTAGGAAGACTCTCGGGGGGCGGACCTACGAGCAGTACTTC. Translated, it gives CSARKTLGGRTYEQYF.

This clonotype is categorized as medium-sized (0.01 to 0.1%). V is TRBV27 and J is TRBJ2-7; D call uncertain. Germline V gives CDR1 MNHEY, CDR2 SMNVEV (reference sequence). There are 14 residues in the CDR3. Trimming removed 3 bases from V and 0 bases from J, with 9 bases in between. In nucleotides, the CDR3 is TGTGCCAGCAGTTTCCAGCGCAGCTCCTACGAGCAGTACTTC. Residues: CASSFQRSSYEQYF.

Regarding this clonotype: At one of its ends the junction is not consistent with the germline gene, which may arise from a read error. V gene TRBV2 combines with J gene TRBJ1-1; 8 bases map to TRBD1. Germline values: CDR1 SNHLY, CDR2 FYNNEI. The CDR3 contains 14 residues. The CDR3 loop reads CPRGRFLGNTEAFF. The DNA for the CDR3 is TGTCCCAGGGGGCGTTTTTTGGGGAACACTGAAGCTTTCTTT. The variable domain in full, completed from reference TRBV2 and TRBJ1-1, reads EPEVTQTPSHQVTQMGQEVILRCVPISNHLYFYWYRQILGQKVEFLVSFYNNEISEKSEIFDDQFSVERPDGSNFTLKIRSTKLEDSAMYFCPRGRFLGNTEAFFGQGTRLTVV.

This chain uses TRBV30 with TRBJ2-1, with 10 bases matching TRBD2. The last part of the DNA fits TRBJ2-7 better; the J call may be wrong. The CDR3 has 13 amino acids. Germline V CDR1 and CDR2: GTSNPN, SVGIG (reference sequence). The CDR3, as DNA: TGTGCCTGGAACCCTAGCGGGGGCAATGAGCAGTACTTC. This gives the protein CAWNPSGGNEQYF.

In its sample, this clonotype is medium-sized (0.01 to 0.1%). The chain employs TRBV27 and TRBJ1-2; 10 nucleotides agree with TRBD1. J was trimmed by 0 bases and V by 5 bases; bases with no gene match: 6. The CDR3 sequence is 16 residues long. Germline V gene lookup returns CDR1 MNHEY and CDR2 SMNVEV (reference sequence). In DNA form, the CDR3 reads TGTGCCAGCAGTACGGGACAGGGGAGGCCTAACTATGGCTACACCTTC. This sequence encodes CASSTGQGRPNYGYTF.

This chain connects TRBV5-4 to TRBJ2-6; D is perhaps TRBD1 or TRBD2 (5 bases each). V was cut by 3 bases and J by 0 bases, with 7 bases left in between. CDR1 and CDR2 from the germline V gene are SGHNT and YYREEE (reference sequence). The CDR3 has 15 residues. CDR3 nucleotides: TGTGCCAGCAGCTGGGACCTCTCTGGGGCCAACGTCCTGACTTTC. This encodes CASSWDLSGANVLTF. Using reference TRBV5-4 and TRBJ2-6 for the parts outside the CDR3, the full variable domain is ETGVTQSPTHLIKTRGQQVTLRCSSQSGHNTVSWYQQALGQGPQFIFQYYREEENGRGNFPPRFSGLQFPNYSSELNVNALELDDSALYLCASSWDLSGANVLTFGAGSRLTVL.

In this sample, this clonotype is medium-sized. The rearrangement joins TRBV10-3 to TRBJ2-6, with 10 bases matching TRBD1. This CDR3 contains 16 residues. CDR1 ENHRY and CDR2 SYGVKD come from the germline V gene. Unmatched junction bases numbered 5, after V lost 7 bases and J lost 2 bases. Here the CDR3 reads CAIKGTGDPGANVLTF. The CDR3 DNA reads TGTGCCATCAAGGGGACAGGGGACCCTGGGGCCAACGTCCTGACTTTC.